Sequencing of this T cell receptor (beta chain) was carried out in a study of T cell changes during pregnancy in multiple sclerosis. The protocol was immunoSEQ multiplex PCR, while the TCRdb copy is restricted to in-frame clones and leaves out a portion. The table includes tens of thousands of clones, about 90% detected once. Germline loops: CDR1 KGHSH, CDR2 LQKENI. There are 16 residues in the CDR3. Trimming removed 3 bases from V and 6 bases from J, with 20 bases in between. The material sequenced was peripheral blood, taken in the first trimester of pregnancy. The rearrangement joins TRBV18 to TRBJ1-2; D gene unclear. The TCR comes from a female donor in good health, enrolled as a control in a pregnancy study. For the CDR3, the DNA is TGTGCCAGCTCACCGGGAGGGATAGGGTCCTCAAATGGCTACACCTTC. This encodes CASSPGGIGSSNGYTF.